This T cell receptor (beta chain) was retrieved from a study of T cell responses to AZD1222 COVID-19 vaccine. Study observations and caveats: It was only a handful of AZD1222 recipients who were seropositive at baseline.

Some clones are missing from TCRdb's copy, which holds only in-frame ones; the method was immunoSEQ multiplex PCR. This sample carries 100,000 to 120,000 clones, 88% of them seen once, and the ten largest clones take under 3%. Germline V gene sequence: CDR1 LGHDT, CDR2 YNNKEL (reference sequence). V gave up 4 bases and J gave up 2 bases; unmatched junction bases: 5. The CDR3 runs to 15 residues. Concerning this clone: The antigen is unknown.

This sample comprised peripheral blood, obtained on day 0 of AZD1222 vaccination. This clonotype originated in an adult in good health. This chain links TRBV3-1 (or the pseudogene TRBV3-2) with TRBJ2-1, with 7 bases fitting TRBD2. CDR3 residues: CASSLEAGTYNEQFF. The CDR3 DNA is TGTGCCAGCAGCCTCGAAGCGGGGACCTACAATGAGCAGTTCTTC.